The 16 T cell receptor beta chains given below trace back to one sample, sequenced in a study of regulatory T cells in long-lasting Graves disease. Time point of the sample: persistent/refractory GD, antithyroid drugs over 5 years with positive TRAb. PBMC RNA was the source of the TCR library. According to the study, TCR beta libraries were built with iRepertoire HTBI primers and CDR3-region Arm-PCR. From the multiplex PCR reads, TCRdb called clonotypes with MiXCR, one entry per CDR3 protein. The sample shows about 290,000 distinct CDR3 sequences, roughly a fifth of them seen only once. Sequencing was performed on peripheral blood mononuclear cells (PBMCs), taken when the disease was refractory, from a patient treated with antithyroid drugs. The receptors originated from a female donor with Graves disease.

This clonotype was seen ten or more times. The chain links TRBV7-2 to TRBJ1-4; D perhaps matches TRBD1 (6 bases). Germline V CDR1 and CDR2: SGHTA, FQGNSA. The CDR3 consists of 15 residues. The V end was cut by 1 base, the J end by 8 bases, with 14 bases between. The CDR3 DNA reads TGTGCCAGCAGCTTAGGGAACAGGGTCGGAGAAAAACTGTTTTTT. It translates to CASSLGNRVGEKLFF.

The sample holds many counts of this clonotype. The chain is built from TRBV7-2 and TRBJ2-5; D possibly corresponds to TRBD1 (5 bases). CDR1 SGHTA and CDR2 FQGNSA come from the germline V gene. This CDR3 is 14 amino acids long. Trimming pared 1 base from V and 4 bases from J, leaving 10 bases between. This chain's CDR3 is CASSLDVGRETQYF. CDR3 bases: TGTGCCAGCAGCTTAGATGTGGGGCGAGAGACCCAGTACTTC.

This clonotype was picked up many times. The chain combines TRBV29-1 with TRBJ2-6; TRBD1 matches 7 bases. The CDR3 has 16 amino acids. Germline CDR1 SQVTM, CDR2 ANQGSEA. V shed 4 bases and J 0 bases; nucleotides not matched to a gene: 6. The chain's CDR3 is CSVVGQNHSGANVLTF. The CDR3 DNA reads TGCAGCGTTGTGGGACAGAACCACTCTGGGGCCAACGTCCTGACTTTC.

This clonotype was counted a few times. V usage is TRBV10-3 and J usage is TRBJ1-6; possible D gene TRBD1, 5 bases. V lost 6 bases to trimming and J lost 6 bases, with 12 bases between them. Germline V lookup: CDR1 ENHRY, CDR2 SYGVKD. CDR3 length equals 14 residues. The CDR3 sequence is CAISPGRFNSPLHF. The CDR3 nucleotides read TGTGCCATCAGCCCGGGACGTTTTAATTCACCCCTCCACTTT.

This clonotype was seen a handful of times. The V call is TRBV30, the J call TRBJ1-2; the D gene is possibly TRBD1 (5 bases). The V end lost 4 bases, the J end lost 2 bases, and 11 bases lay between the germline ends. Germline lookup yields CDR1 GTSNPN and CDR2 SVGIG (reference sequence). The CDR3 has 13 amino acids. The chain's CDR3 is CAWTRVFNYGYTF. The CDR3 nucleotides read TGTGCCTGGACCAGGGTATTCAACTATGGCTACACCTTC.

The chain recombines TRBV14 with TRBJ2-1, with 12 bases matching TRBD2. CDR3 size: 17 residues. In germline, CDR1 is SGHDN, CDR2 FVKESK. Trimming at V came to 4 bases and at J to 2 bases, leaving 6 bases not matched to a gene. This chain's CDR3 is CASSPSGTSGPYNEQFF. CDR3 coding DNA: TGTGCCAGCAGCCCTTCCGGGACTAGCGGGCCCTACAATGAGCAGTTCTTC.

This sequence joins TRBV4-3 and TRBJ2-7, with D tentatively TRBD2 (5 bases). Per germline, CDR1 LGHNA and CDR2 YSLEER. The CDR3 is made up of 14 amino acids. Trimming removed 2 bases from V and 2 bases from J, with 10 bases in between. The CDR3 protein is CASSQRLATYEQYF. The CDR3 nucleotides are TGCGCCAGCAGCCAAAGGCTAGCTACCTACGAGCAGTACTTC.

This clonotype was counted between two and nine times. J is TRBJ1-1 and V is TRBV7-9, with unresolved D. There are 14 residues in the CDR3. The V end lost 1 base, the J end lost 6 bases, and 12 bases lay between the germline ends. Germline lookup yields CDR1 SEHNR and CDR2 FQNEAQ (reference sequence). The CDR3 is CASSLDVGRAEAFF. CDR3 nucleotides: TGTGCCAGCAGCTTAGACGTTGGGAGGGCTGAAGCTTTCTTT.

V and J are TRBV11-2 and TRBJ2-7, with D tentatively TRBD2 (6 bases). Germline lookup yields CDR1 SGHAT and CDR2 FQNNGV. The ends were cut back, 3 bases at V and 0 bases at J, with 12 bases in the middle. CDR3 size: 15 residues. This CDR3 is CASSLDGRSSYEQYF. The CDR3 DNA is TGTGCCAGCAGCTTGGACGGGAGAAGCTCCTACGAGCAGTACTTC.

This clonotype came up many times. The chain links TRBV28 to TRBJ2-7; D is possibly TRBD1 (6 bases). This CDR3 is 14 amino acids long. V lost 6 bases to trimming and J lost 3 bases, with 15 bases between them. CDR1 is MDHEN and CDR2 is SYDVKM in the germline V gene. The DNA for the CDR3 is TGTGCCAGCAGCCCACGAGGGGGAGTCTACGAGCAGTACTTC. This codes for CASSPRGGVYEQYF.

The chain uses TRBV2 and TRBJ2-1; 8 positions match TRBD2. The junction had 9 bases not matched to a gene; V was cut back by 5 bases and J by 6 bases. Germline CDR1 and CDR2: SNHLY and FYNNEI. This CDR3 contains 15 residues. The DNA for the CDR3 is TGTGCCAGCAGTCTGGGAGCGGGAGAATTCAATGAGCAGTTCTTC. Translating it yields CASSLGAGEFNEQFF.

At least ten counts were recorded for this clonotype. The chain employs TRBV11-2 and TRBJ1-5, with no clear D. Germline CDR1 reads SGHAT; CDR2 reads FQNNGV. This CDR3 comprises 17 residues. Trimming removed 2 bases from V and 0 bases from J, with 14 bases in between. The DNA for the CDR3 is TGTGCCAGCAGCTTATACCGCCACCCCTATAGCAATCAGCCCCAGCATTTT. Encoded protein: CASSLYRHPYSNQPQHF.

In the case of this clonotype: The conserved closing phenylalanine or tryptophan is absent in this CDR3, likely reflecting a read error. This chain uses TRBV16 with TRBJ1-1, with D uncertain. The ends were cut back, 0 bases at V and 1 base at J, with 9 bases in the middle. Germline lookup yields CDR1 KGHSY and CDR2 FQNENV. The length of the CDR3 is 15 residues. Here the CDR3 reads CASSQSRETNTEAFL. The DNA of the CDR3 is TGTGCCAGCAGCCAATCACGGGAAACGAACACTGAAGCTTTCCTT.

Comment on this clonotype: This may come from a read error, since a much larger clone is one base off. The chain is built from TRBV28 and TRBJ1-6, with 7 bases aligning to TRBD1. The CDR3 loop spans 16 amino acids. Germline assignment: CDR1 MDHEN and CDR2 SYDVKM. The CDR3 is CASSSVGQEVNSLLHF. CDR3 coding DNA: TGTGCCAGCAGTTCGGTCGGACAGGAGGTGAATTCACTCCTCCACTTT.

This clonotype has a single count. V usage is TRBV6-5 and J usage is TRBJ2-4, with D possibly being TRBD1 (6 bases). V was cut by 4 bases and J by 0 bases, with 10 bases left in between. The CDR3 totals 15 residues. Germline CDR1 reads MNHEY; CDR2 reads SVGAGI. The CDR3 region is CASSSGALAKNIQYF. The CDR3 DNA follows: TGTGCCAGCAGTTCAGGGGCGCTAGCCAAAAACATTCAGTACTTC.

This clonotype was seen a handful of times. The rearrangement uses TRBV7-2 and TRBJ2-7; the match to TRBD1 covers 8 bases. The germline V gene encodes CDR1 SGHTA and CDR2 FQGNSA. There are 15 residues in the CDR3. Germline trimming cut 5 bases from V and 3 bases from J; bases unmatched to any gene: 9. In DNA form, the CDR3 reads TGTGCCAGCAGCCCTGGGACAGGTCCCTTCTACGAGCAGTACTTC. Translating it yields CASSPGTGPFYEQYF.